The 32 T cell receptor beta chains given below trace back to one sample, sequenced in a study of regulatory T cells in long-lasting Graves disease. Time point defined: newly diagnosed GD, antithyroid drugs for less than 3 months. There was RNA extracted from PBMCs, and the TCR library was made from it. Building of the TCR beta libraries involved iRepertoire HTBI primers and Arm-PCR of CDR3 regions. TCRdb analysed the multiplex PCR reads with MiXCR anew, one entry per CDR3 protein. The table includes around 360,000 distinct CDR3 sequences, around 16% detected once. These data are also associated with another study on T cells in Graves' hyperthyroidism and ophthalmopathy.

Specimen: peripheral blood mononuclear cells (PBMCs), collected at new diagnosis, from a patient treated with antithyroid drugs. All receptors come from a woman between 18 and 29 years old with Graves disease.

V gene TRBV20-1 combines with J gene TRBJ2-2; D is unclear. This CDR3 comprises 12 residues. Trimming left V 3 bases short and J 5 bases short, with 7 bases between. Looked up from germline, CDR1 is DFQATT and CDR2 is SNEGSKA (reference sequence). The CDR3 sequence is CSARFITGELFF. The CDR3 DNA follows: TGCAGTGCTAGGTTTATTACCGGGGAGCTGTTTTTT.

This clonotype was seen at least ten times. The chain carries TRBV20-1 and TRBJ2-1; a possible D gene is TRBD2 (6 bases). V was shortened by 6 bases and J by 7 bases, with 19 bases between the two germline ends. This CDR3 spans 14 amino acids. CDR1 DFQATT and CDR2 SNEGSKA come from the germline V gene (reference sequence). CDR3 in DNA: TGCAGTGCCCTTCTTGGCGGGGTGGGTAATGAGCAGTTCTTC. It is translated as CSALLGGVGNEQFF.

The V and J genes are TRBV19 and TRBJ1-1; D might be TRBD1 (6 bases). The CDR3 is made up of 13 amino acids. From germline, CDR1 is LNHDA and CDR2 SQIVND (reference sequence). Trimming removed 3 bases from V and 6 bases from J, with 11 bases in between. The CDR3 reads CASSMNRAPEAFF. CDR3 in DNA: TGTGCCAGTAGTATGAACAGGGCCCCTGAAGCTTTCTTT.

The V and J genes are TRBV29-1 and TRBJ1-4, with unresolved D. Trimming cost V 6 bases and J 0 bases, with 8 bases left between them. The CDR3 is 13 residues long. CDR1 is SQVTM and CDR2 is ANQGSEA in the germline V gene. This chain's CDR3 is CSVKRPTNEKLFF. Written as DNA, the CDR3 is TGCAGCGTCAAGCGCCCAACTAATGAAAAACTGTTTTTT.

The chain recombines TRBV3-1 with TRBJ2-7; TRBD1 matches 7 bases. CDR1 is LGHDT and CDR2 is YNNKEL in the germline V gene (reference sequence). V was clipped by 1 base and J by 3 bases; unmatched bases: 3. The CDR3 is 14 amino acids. The CDR3 protein is CASSQAGDSYEQYF. CDR3 DNA sequence: TGTGCCAGCAGCCAAGCAGGGGACAGCTACGAGCAGTACTTC.

This clonotype was detected only a few times. The J gene is TRBJ2-7, the V gene TRBV4-2, with 10 bases matching TRBD1. The V segment lost 0 bases and the J segment 3 bases; nucleotides outside the gene matches: 8. Germline V lookup: CDR1 LGHNA, CDR2 YNFKEQ. This CDR3 is built from 17 residues. This chain's CDR3 is CASSQEGPGQGLYEQYF. In DNA, the CDR3 is TGTGCCAGCAGCCAAGAGGGCCCGGGACAGGGGCTCTACGAGCAGTACTTC.

This clonotype was counted ten times or more. The chain recombines TRBV7-2 with TRBJ1-2; no clear D. This CDR3 has 12 amino acids. Germline CDR1 and CDR2: SGHTA and FQGNSA. Trimming cost V 5 bases and J 6 bases, with 10 bases left between them. The CDR3 DNA reads as TGTGCCAGCAGCCTCTCGGAACATGGCTACACCTTC. It codes for CASSLSEHGYTF.

Ten or more counts support this clonotype. The V gene is TRBV5-1, the J gene TRBJ2-4; D might be TRBD2 (6 bases). V was cut by 1 base and J by 0 bases, with 8 bases left in between. The CDR3 has 15 amino acids. The germline CDR1 and CDR2 sequences are SGHRS and YFSETQ. CDR3 nucleotide sequence: TGCGCCAGCAGCTTGTCGGGGGTAGCCAAAAACATTCAGTACTTC. Its protein product is CASSLSGVAKNIQYF.

This clonotype was seen repeatedly, ten times or more. The rearrangement joins TRBV18 to TRBJ2-5, with D hard to call. Deletions cut 2 bases from V and 5 bases from J, with 21 bases between. The CDR3 covers 17 residues. Germline values: CDR1 KGHSH, CDR2 LQKENI. In nucleotides, the CDR3 is TGTGCCAGCTCACCAGTAGGGTCAAGAAAAAGGAAGGAGACCCAGTACTTC. Amino acids: CASSPVGSRKRKETQYF.

This clonotype appeared many times. CDR3 protein: CASSAQIEAYEQYF. CDR3 in DNA: TGTGCCAGCAGCGCCCAGATAGAAGCCTACGAGCAGTACTTC. The rearrangement links TRBV11-2 to TRBJ2-7; D not resolved. V was shortened by 5 bases and J by 2 bases, with 13 bases between the two germline ends. The CDR3 has 14 amino acids. CDR1 is SGHAT, CDR2 FQNNGV, per germline. Full variable domain (rest looked up from reference TRBV11-2 and TRBJ2-7): EAGVAQSPRYKIIEKRQSVAFWCNPISGHATLYWYQQILGQGPKLLIQFQNNGVVDDSQLPKDRFSAERLKGVDSTLKIQPAKLEDSAVYLCASSAQIEAYEQYFGPGTRLTVT.

This clonotype came up a few times. A read error may explain this, as a much larger clone is one base away. This chain connects TRBV11-1 to TRBJ2-7, with unresolved D. This CDR3 has 13 amino acids. V lost 4 bases, J lost 4 bases, and 11 bases lay in between. CDR1 SGHAT and CDR2 FQDESV come from the germline V gene (reference sequence). This CDR3 is CASSSPFGYEQYF. DNA of the CDR3: TGTGCCAGCAGCTCCCCTTTTGGGTACGAGCAGTACTTC.

The chain is built from TRBV2 and TRBJ2-7, with TRBD2 identical over 7 bases. This CDR3 has 17 residues. V lost 6 bases, J lost 2 bases, and 16 bases stayed unmatched. Germline V CDR1 and CDR2: SNHLY, FYNNEI. The CDR3 DNA reads as TGTGCCAGCAGCGGCGCAGGGAGGGGCCAAGGACCCTACGAGCAGTACTTC. Translation: CASSGAGRGQGPYEQYF.

The chain has TRBV7-9 and TRBJ1-1; D gene unclear. Germline CDR1 and CDR2: SEHNR and FQNEAQ (reference sequence). V shed 5 bases and J shed 11 bases, with 18 bases lying between them. This CDR3 comprises 13 residues. CDR3 protein: CASSPRGGSLAFF. The DNA of the CDR3 is TGTGCCAGCAGCCCTCGGGGAGGGTCTCTGGCTTTCTTT.

The CDR3 nucleotides are TGTGCCACCAGTGACCACGTGAGAGGGGTCGGCGAGCAGTACTTC. This gives the protein CATSDHVRGVGEQYF. J is TRBJ2-7 and V is TRBV24-1, with D perhaps TRBD1 or TRBD2 (5 bases each). V lost 4 bases and J 6 bases, leaving 18 bases between the germline ends. The CDR3 has 15 amino acids. The germline gives CDR1 KGHDR, CDR2 SFDVKD.

The chain employs TRBV12-3 or TRBV12-4 and TRBJ2-7; D perhaps matches TRBD1 (6 bases). V was pared by 5 bases and J by 6 bases, with 20 bases between. The CDR3 sequence is 15 residues long. The CDR3, as DNA: TGTGCCAGCAGTCCTCGACAGGCCGGGGTATCCGAGCAGTACTTC. It is translated as CASSPRQAGVSEQYF.

The table lists this clonotype with many counts. The J gene is TRBJ2-1, the V gene TRBV10-3; D is ambiguous. CDR1 ENHRY and CDR2 SYGVKD come from the germline V gene. The CDR3 spans 13 residues. The V end was cut by 0 bases, the J end by 8 bases, with 8 bases between. The CDR3 loop is CAISESPMDEQFF. CDR3 DNA sequence: TGTGCCATCAGTGAGTCTCCGATGGATGAGCAGTTCTTC.

At least ten counts were recorded for this clonotype. The J gene is TRBJ1-1, the V gene TRBV5-1; TRBD1 matches at 7 bases. CDR1 SGHRS and CDR2 YFSETQ come from the germline V gene. The J segment lost 7 bases and the V segment lost 3 bases, leaving 3 bases of the junction unmatched. The CDR3 covers 12 residues. The CDR3 DNA reads as TGCGCCAGCAGCTCAGGGGGGTATGAAGCTTTCTTT. Its translation is CASSSGGYEAFF. The whole variable domain, filled in from reference TRBV5-1 and TRBJ1-1, reads KAGVTQTPRYLIKTRGQQVTLSCSPISGHRSVSWYQQTPGQGLQFLFEYFSETQRNKGNFPGRFSGRQFSNSRSEMNVSTLELGDSALYLCASSSGGYEAFFGQGTRLTVV.

J is TRBJ2-1 and V is TRBV5-5; 14 nucleotides align to TRBD2. Germline V gene lookup returns CDR1 SGHKS and CDR2 YYEKEE (reference sequence). With 3 bases clipped from V and 6 bases from J, the junction kept 14 bases outside the gene matches. The CDR3 runs 19 residues. CDR3 region: CASSSTGLAGDFSPNEQFF. The CDR3 DNA sequence: TGTGCCAGCAGCTCGACGGGACTAGCGGGAGATTTTTCCCCCAATGAGCAGTTCTTC.

This clonotype was seen many times. The chain combines TRBV2 with TRBJ1-1; D gene unclear. The V end was cut by 6 bases, the J end by 1 base, with 9 bases between. This CDR3 is built from 13 residues. The V gene's germline CDR1 is SNHLY and CDR2 FYNNEI. The CDR3 sequence: CASRQDGNTEAFF. For the CDR3, the DNA is TGTGCCAGCAGGCAGGACGGGAACACTGAAGCTTTCTTT.

This clonotype has more than one count but fewer than ten. This chain joins TRBV19 and TRBJ1-5, with a tentative D call TRBD1 (5 bases). Trimming shortened V by 3 bases and J by 7 bases, and 19 bases separated the two germline ends. The length of the CDR3 is 16 residues. Germline V CDR1 and CDR2: LNHDA, SQIVND (reference sequence). Here the CDR3 reads CASSIRAGQRGQPQHF. CDR3 DNA: TGTGCCAGTAGTATTCGGGCAGGGCAGCGTGGACAGCCCCAGCATTTT.

The CDR3 nucleotides are TGTGCCAGCAGTGACTCGGGGGGGAACACCGGGGAGCTGTTTTTT. Translating gives CASSDSGGNTGELFF. The genes are TRBV6-4 and TRBJ2-2; perhaps TRBD2 as D (6 bases). Trimming cost V 0 bases and J 1 base, with 6 bases left between them. CDR1 MRHNA and CDR2 SNTAGT come from the germline V gene. The CDR3 contains 15 residues.

This clonotype was seen more than once but under ten times. The chain has TRBV6-1 and TRBJ2-6; a possible D gene is TRBD1 (5 bases). V dropped 6 bases and J dropped 0 bases, with 15 bases sitting between them. Germline V lookup: CDR1 MNHNS, CDR2 SASEGT. The CDR3 covers 17 residues. In DNA form, the CDR3 reads TGTGCCAGCAGCCCATCGACAGTAATCTCTGGGGCCAACGTCCTGACTTTC. This gives the protein CASSPSTVISGANVLTF.

This clonotype was recorded many times. This chain joins TRBV6-2 or TRBV6-3 and TRBJ1-1; 9 bases fit TRBD1. This CDR3 contains 17 residues. CDR1 and CDR2 from the germline V gene are MNHEY and SVGEGT. V trimming: 5 bases; J trimming: 0 bases; junction bases outside the gene matches: 10. CDR3 sequence: CASSPRTGARMNTEAFF. The CDR3 DNA reads as TGTGCCAGCAGTCCCCGGACAGGGGCAAGGATGAACACTGAAGCTTTCTTT.

This clonotype was found many times. The rearrangement uses TRBV5-1 and TRBJ2-2, with 12 bases lining up with TRBD2. J lost 5 bases, V lost 0 bases, and 11 bases had no gene match. Germline CDR1 and CDR2: SGHRS and YFSETQ. This CDR3 contains 19 residues. CDR3 bases: TGCGCCAGCAGCTTGGAACCTAGCGGGAGGGCCCGAGGGACCGGGGAGCTGTTTTTT. This translates into CASSLEPSGRARGTGELFF.

The J gene is TRBJ2-2, the V gene TRBV28; the match to TRBD2 covers 12 bases. Germline CDR1 and CDR2: MDHEN and SYDVKM. V shed 6 bases, J shed 7 bases, and the junction held 12 bases outside the gene matches. The CDR3 runs 17 residues. The CDR3 here is CASSPASGRARRGELFF. In nucleotides, the CDR3 is TGTGCCAGCAGCCCGGCTAGCGGGAGGGCGCGTCGCGGGGAGCTGTTTTTT.

This clonotype was picked up many times. The chain recombines TRBV6-2 or TRBV6-3 with TRBJ2-5; 10 nucleotides line up with TRBD2. The CDR3 is 14 residues long. CDR1 is MNHEY and CDR2 is SVGEGT in the germline V gene. J was trimmed by 6 bases and V by 2 bases; bases with no gene match: 3. DNA of the CDR3: TGTGCCAGCAGTTACCAAGCGGGGGGGAAGACCCAGTACTTC. It encodes CASSYQAGGKTQYF.

This clonotype was recorded at least ten times. V gene TRBV30 combines with J gene TRBJ2-5; TRBD2 might be the D (6 bases). The germline V and J ends were trimmed by 3 bases and 7 bases, with 12 bases remaining between them. This CDR3 has 12 amino acids. Germline lookup yields CDR1 GTSNPN and CDR2 SVGIG (reference sequence). The CDR3 region has the DNA TGTGCCTGGAGCCGGGACTTGATGACCCAGTACTTC. Protein sequence: CAWSRDLMTQYF.

This clonotype was recorded many times. The genes are TRBV12-3 or TRBV12-4 and TRBJ1-2; D call uncertain. CDR3 length: 15 amino acids. The ends were cut back, 5 bases at V and 1 base at J, with 14 bases in the middle. The CDR3 protein is CASSPGRRLNYGYTF. The CDR3 DNA follows: TGTGCCAGCAGTCCCGGACGGAGACTTAACTATGGCTACACCTTC.

Only a few counts were recorded for this clonotype. The chain combines TRBV4-1 with TRBJ2-2; tentative D call: TRBD1 (6 bases). V lost 0 bases, J lost 6 bases, and 11 bases lay in between. Germline CDR1 reads MGHRA; CDR2 reads YSYEKL. CDR3 length: 15 residues. The CDR3: CASSQDLGGPGELFF. CDR3 nucleotide sequence: TGCGCCAGCAGCCAAGATCTAGGGGGTCCCGGGGAGCTGTTTTTT.

This clonotype was counted a few times. The genes are TRBV10-3 and TRBJ1-2; 10 bases are a match to TRBD1. Germline lookup yields CDR1 ENHRY and CDR2 SYGVKD. V lost 2 bases and J lost 6; bases outside the gene matches: 12. The CDR3 spans 17 residues. DNA of the CDR3: TGTGCCATCAGTGAGACTCCCCGGGCCGGGACAGGGGATGGCTACACCTTC. It is translated as CAISETPRAGTGDGYTF.

There are many counts of this clonotype. A junction boundary mismatches the germline segment, possibly from a read error. The chain combines TRBV28 with TRBJ1-1, with TRBD1 as a possible D gene (5 bases). The CDR3 is 13 amino acids. The germline gives CDR1 MDHEN, CDR2 SYDVKM. CDR3 sequence: CASSLAGSTEAFF. In DNA form, the CDR3 reads TGCGCCAGCAGCTTGGCAGGGTCCACTGAAGCTTTCTTT.

This clonotype was detected many times. This rearrangement joins TRBV28 to TRBJ2-7, with 8 bases aligning to TRBD2. Trimming at V came to 1 base and at J to 3 bases, leaving 2 bases not matched to a gene. The CDR3 consists of 14 residues. Germline loops: CDR1 MDHEN, CDR2 SYDVKM. The chain's CDR3 is CASSLLAGFYEQYF. The CDR3 region has the DNA TGTGCCAGCAGTTTATTAGCGGGATTCTACGAGCAGTACTTC. The variable domain in full, completed from reference TRBV28 and TRBJ2-7, reads DVKVTQSSRYLVKRTGEKVFLECVQDMDHENMFWYRQDPGLGLRLIYFSYDVKMKEKGDIPEGYSVSREKKERFSLILESASTNQTSMYLCASSLLAGFYEQYFGPGTRLTVT.